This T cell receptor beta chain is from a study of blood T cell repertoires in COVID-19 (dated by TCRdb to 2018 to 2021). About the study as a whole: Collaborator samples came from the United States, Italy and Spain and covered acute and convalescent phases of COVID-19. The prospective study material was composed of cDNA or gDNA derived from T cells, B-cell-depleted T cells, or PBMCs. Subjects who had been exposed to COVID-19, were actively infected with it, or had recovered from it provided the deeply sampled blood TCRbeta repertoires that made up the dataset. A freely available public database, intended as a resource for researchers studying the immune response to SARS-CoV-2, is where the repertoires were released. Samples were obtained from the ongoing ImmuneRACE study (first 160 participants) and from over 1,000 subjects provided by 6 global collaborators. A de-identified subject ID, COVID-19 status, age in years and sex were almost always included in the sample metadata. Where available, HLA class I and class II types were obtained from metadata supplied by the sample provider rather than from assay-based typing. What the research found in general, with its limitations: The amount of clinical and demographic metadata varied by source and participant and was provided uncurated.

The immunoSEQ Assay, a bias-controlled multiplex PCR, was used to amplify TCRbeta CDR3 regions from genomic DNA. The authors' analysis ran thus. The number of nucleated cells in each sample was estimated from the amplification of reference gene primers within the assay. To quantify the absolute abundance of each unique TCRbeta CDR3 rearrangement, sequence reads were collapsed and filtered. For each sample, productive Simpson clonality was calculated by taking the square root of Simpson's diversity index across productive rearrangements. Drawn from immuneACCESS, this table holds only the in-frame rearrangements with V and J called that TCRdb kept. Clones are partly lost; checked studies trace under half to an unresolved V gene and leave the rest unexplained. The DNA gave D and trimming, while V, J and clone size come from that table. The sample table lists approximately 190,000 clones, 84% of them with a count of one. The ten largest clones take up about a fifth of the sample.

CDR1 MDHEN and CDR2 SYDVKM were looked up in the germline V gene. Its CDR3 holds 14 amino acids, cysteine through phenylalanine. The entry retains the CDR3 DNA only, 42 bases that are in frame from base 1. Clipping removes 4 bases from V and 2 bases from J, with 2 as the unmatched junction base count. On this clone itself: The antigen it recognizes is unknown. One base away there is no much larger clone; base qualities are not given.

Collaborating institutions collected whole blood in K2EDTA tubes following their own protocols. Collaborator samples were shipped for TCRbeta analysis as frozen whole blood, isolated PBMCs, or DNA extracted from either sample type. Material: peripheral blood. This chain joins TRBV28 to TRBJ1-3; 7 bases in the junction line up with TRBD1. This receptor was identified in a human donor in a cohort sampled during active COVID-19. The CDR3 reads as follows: CASSYRGPGNTIYF. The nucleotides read TGTGCCAGCAGTTACAGGGGCCCTGGAAACACCATATATTTT.